The source of this T cell receptor beta chain is a study of regulatory T cells in long-lasting Graves disease. Study details: The study counted Graves' disease as persistent given over 5 years of antithyroid drugs and positive TSH receptor antibodies. Findings of the study overall: A greater number of public clonotypes (fewer than 3,000) was shared by persistent patients than by new patients (approximately 910).

This clonotype appeared a few times. Its matching antigen is unknown. With iRepertoire HTBI primers and Arm-PCR of CDR3 regions, TCR beta libraries were built. MiXCR, applied by TCRdb to the multiplex PCR reads, yields one record per CDR3 protein. The table has 600,000 to 850,000 distinct CDR3 sequences, roughly 30% seen once. Germline V gene data show CDR1 as GTSNPN and CDR2 as SVGIG (reference sequence). With 1 base clipped from V and 7 bases from J, the junction kept 4 bases outside the gene matches. The CDR3 runs 13 residues. As to time point: persistent/refractory GD, antithyroid drugs over 5 years with positive TRAb. Preparation of the TCR library used RNA extracted from PBMCs. Patients were enrolled at an endocrinology department in Xi'an, China.

The specimen comprised peripheral blood mononuclear cells (PBMCs), sampled when the disease was refractory, from a patient treated with antithyroid drugs. The V and J genes are TRBV30 and TRBJ1-5; 7 positions agree with TRBD1. The receptor's source is a female donor with Graves disease. This CDR3 reads CAWSGQGLQPQHF. The CDR3 nucleotides are TGTGCCTGGAGTGGACAGGGCCTCCAGCCCCAGCATTTT.